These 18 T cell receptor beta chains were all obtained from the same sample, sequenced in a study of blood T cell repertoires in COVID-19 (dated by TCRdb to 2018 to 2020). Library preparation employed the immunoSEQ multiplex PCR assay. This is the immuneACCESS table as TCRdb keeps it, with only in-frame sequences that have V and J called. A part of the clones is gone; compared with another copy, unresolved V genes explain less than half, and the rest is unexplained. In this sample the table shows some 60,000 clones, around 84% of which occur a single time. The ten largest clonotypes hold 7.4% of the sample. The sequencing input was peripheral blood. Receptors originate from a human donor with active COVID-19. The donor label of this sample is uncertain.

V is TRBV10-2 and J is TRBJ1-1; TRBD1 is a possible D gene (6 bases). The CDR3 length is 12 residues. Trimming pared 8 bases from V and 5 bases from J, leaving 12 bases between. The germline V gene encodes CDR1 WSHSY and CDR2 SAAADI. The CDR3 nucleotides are TGCGCCAGCCGGGGGGGGCCGACTGAAGCTTTCTTT. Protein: CASRGGPTEAFF.

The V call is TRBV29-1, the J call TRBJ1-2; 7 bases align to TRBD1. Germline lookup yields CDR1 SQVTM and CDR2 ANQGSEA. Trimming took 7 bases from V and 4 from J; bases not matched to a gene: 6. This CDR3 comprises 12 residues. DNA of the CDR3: TGCAGCGGGGGGGGGACAGCCTATGGCTACACCTTC. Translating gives CSGGGTAYGYTF.

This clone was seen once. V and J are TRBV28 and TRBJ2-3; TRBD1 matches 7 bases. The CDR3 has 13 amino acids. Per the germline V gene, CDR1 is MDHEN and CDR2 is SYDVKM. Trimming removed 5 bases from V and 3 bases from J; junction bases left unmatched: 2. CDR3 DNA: TGTGCCAGCAGTGTGACAGGGACAGATACGCAGTATTTT. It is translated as CASSVTGTDTQYF.

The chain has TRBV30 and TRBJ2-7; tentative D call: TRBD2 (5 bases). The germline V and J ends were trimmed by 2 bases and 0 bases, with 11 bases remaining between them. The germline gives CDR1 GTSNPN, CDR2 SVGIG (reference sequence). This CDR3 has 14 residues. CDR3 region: CAWSISSGSYEQYF. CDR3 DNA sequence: TGTGCCTGGAGTATCTCAAGCGGCTCCTACGAGCAGTACTTC.

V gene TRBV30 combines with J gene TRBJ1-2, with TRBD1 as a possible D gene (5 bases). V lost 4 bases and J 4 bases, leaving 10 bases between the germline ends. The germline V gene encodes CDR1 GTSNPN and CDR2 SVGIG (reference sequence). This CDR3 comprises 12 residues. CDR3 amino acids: CAWKGAAYGYTF. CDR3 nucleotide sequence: TGTGCCTGGAAAGGGGCGGCCTATGGCTACACCTTC.

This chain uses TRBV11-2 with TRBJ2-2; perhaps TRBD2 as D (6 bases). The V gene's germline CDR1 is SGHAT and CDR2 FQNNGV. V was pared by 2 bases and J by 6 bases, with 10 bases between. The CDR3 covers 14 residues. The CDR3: CASSLSWGAGELFF. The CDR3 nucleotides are TGTGCCAGCAGCTTATCCTGGGGGGCCGGGGAGCTGTTTTTT. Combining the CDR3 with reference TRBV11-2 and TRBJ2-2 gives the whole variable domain EAGVAQSPRYKIIEKRQSVAFWCNPISGHATLYWYQQILGQGPKLLIQFQNNGVVDDSQLPKDRFSAERLKGVDSTLKIQPAKLEDSAVYLCASSLSWGAGELFFGEGSRLTVL.

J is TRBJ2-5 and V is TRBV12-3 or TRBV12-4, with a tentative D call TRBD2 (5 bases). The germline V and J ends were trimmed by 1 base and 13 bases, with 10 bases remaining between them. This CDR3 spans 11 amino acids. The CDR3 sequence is CASSLGGPPYF. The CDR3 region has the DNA TGTGCCAGCAGTTTAGGAGGGCCCCCGTACTTC.

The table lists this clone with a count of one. Here the CDR3 reads CASNIEGGHTEAFF. The CDR3 nucleotides are TGTGCCAGCAATATCGAAGGGGGCCACACTGAAGCTTTCTTT. The chain recombines TRBV5-4 with TRBJ1-1; TRBD1 matches 7 bases. Per the germline V gene, CDR1 is SGHNT and CDR2 is YYREEE (reference sequence). The CDR3 contains 14 residues. V gave up 6 bases and J gave up 3 bases; unmatched junction bases: 8.

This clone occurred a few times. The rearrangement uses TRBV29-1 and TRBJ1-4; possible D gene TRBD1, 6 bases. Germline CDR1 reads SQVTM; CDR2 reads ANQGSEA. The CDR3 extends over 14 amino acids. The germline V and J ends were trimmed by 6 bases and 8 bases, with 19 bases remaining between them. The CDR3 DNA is TGCAGCGTAAACACGGGGGGCTTTGGGGAAAAACTGTTTTTT. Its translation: CSVNTGGFGEKLFF.

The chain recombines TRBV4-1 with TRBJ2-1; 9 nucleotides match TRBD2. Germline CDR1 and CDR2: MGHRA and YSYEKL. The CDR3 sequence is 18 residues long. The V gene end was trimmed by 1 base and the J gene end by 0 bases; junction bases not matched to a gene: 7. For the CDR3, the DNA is TGCGCCAGCAGCCAAGTCGCGGGAGGGCTCCCCTCCTACAATGAGCAGTTCTTC. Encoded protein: CASSQVAGGLPSYNEQFF.

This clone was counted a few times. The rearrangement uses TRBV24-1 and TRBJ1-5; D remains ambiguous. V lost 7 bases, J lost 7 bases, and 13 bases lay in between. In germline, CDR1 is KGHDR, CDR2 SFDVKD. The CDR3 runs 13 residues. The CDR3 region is CATSIEEGQPQHF. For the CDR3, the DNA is TGTGCCACCAGCATTGAAGAGGGACAGCCCCAGCATTTT.

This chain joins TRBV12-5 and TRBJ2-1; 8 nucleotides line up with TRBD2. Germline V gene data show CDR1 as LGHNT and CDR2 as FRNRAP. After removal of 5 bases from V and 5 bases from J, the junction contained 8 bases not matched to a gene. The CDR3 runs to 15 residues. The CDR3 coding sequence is TGTGCTAGTGGTCGAGGGACTAGATCGAACAATGAGCAGTTCTTC. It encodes CASGRGTRSNNEQFF.

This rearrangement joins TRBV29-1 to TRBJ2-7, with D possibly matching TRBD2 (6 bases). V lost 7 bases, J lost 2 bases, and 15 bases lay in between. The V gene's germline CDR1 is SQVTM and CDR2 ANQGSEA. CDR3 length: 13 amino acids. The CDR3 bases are TGCAGCGCCGGAGGAGGGACTGCCTACGAGCAGTACTTC. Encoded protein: CSAGGGTAYEQYF.

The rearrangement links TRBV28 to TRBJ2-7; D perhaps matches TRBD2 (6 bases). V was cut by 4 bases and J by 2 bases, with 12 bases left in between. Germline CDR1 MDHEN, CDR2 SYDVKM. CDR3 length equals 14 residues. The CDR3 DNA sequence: TGTGCCAGCAGTTCCCGGGGGTCCGCCTACGAGCAGTACTTC. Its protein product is CASSSRGSAYEQYF.

In nucleotides, the CDR3 is TGTGCCAGCAGCTTAAATGTGGGGGGACTTATGAACACTGAAGCTTTCTTT. Encoded protein: CASSLNVGGLMNTEAFF. The chain links TRBV7-6 to TRBJ1-1; TRBD1 is a possible D gene (5 bases). Trimming left V 2 bases short and J 0 bases short, with 16 bases between. The germline gives CDR1 SGHVS, CDR2 FNYEAQ. The CDR3 totals 17 residues.

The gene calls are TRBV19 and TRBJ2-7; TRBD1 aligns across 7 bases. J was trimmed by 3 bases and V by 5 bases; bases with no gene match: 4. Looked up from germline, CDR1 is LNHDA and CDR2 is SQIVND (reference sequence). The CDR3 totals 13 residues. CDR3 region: CASSEGGIYEQYF. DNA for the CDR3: TGTGCCAGTAGTGAAGGGGGCATCTACGAGCAGTACTTC.

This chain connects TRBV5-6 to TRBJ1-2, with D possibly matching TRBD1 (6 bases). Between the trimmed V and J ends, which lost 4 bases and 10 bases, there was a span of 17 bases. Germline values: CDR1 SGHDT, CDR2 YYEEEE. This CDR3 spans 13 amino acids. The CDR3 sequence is CASSLEARGPYTF. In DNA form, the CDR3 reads TGTGCCAGCAGCCTGGAGGCCAGGGGCCCCTACACCTTC. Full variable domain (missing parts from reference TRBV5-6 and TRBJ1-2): DAGVTQSPTHLIKTRGQQVTLRCSPKSGHDTVSWYQQALGQGPQFIFQYYEEEERQRGNFPDRFSGHQFPNYSSELNVNALLLGDSALYLCASSLEARGPYTFGSGTRLTVV.

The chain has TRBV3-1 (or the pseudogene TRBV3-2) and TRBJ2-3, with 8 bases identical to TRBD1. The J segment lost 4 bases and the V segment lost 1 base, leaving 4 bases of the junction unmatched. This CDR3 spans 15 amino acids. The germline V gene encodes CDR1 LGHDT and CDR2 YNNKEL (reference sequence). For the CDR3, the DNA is TGTGCCAGCAGCCAAGGGACAGGGACGTCAGATACGCAGTATTTT. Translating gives CASSQGTGTSDTQYF.